The entry below describes one T cell receptor (beta chain). Which antigen it targets is not known. Nothing much larger sits one base from this clone, and base qualities are not available. The entry originates in a study of early T cells in non-severe SARS-CoV-2 infection (dated by TCRdb to the early 2020s). Notes on the research overall: Because TCR sequencing relied on bulk RNA taken from unsorted whole blood, pairing of alpha and beta chains was not possible.

The CDR3 holds 12 amino acids from the cysteine to the phenylalanine. This entry keeps only the CDR3 DNA: 36 bases, framed from base 1. V gives up 7 bases and J gives up 4 bases, and the segment between their germline ends measures 7 bases. CDR1 and CDR2 are drawn from the germline V gene: MDHEN, SYDVKM. Libraries were prepared through 5' RACE. Sequenced on a NextSeq 500. To correct for sequencing error and PCR bias, the TCR library protocol tagged individual cDNA molecules with unique molecular identifiers. Sequencing covered both TCR alpha and beta chains, and within each sample the abundances of alpha and beta sequences were tightly co-correlated. In the authors' own workflow: Decombinator V4 was used to annotate the V gene, J gene and CDR3 of the TCR sequences. Expanded TCRs were defined as changing significantly between any two time points under a Poisson model with p below 0.0001. Abundances of TCRs were expressed as counts per million after normalisation to the total number of TCRs sequenced in each sample. MAIT TCRs were defined by TRAV1-2 paired with TRAJ12, TRAJ20 or TRAJ33, and iNKT TCRs by TRAV10 paired with TRAJ18. VDJdb, accessed on 1 November 2021, was searched for TCRs annotated for CMV, EBV and SARS-CoV-2, and TCRs annotated for more than one antigen were excluded. TCRdb ran its own pipeline on the public reads, namely fastp trimming at Q25 and MiXCR clone calling, and kept in-frame beta chains. Each record represents a unique CDR3 protein, reported with the most common genes and DNA among its rows. These V and J calls originate from TCRdb's pipeline instead of the authors' own analysis. Within this sample are 70,000 or so distinct CDR3 sequences, with roughly an eighth of them counted one time only. The ten largest account for 3.9% of the sample.

Overall study outcomes, separate from this receptor: VDJdb matching was skewed toward anti-spike CD8 responses and likely underestimated virus-specific expansions, missing private and CD4 specificities.

A case-control design nested within a healthcare worker cohort in London, UK, was used, with weekly nasopharyngeal swab PCR tests and blood sampling performed. Healthcare workers were recruited during the week of the UK lockdown, between 23 and 31 March 2020, and followed weekly for up to roughly 15 weeks. This receptor chain uses TRBV28 and TRBJ2-2, with the D gene not confidently named. Sample: whole blood. The sequence came from an adult who was a healthcare worker with PCR-confirmed SARS-CoV-2 infection or an uninfected control (not recorded which). The CDR3 corresponds to CASTLITGELFF. The base sequence is TGTGCCAGCACCCTCATCACCGGGGAGCTGTTTTTT.